These T cell receptor beta chains were read from a single sample in a study of tumor and adjacent non-tumor tissue in lung cancer. TCRdb recomputed calls from the multiplex PCR reads with MiXCR, one row per CDR3 protein. The profile shows some 100,000 distinct CDR3 sequences, approximately 60% of them singletons. Sequencing was performed on distant non-tumor lung tissue. These receptors came from a young man with non-small cell lung cancer. The CDR3 runs from the conserved cysteine through the conserved F or W. A D gene is named only where the DNA matches it firmly. Expanded clones are given a class, and other clones once, few, many or no size at all.

D gene,V gene,J gene,clone size,CDR3 protein,CDR3 DNA
-,TRBV12-3/TRBV12-4,TRBJ1-5,-,CVSSLQAQALQHF,TGTGTCAGCAGTTTGCAGGCGCAGGCGCTCCAGCATTTT
-,TRBV11-2,TRBJ2-1,-,CASSHPGTGLYNEQFF,TGTGCCAGCAGCCATCCGGGGACCGGGTTATACAATGAGCAGTTCTTC
-,TRBV5-6,TRBJ1-6,-,CASSLLGDDESPLQF,TGTGCCAGCAGCCTCTTAGGGGACGACGAATCACCCCTCCAGTTT
-,TRBV6-2/TRBV6-3,TRBJ2-7,many,CASSYSSPEQYF,TGTGCCAGCAGTTACTCTTCACCCGAGCAGTACTTC
TRBD1,TRBV5-6,TRBJ1-6,many,CASSTGQGAGSPLHF,TGTGCCAGCAGCACCGGACAGGGGGCGGGATCACCCCTCCACTTT
TRBD2,TRBV11-1,TRBJ2-3,many,CASSRSLAGGADTQYF,TGTGCCAGCAGCCGTTCACTAGCGGGAGGGGCCGATACGCAGTATTTT
TRBD2,TRBV11-3,TRBJ2-3,-,CTSSSKGLAGEDTQYF,TGTACCAGCAGTTCCAAGGGATTAGCGGGAGAAGATACGCAGTATTTT
-,TRBV6-1,TRBJ2-1,-,CVSSVRVSNNKQFF,TGTGTCAGCAGTGTCAGGGTTTCCAACAATAAGCAGTTCTTC
TRBD1,TRBV28,TRBJ1-2,-,CVSSTDYWTGYYGYTF,TGTGTCAGCAGTACTGATTACTGGACAGGGTACTATGGCTACACCTTC
TRBD1,TRBV5-1,TRBJ1-5,-,CASSPGTGGAGSNQPQHF,TGCGCCAGCAGCCCTGGGACAGGGGGCGCCGGTAGCAATCAGCCCCAGCATTTT
-,TRBV9,TRBJ2-7,-,CASSARDKTYEQYF,TGTGCCAGCAGCGCCCGGGACAAGACCTACGAGCAGTACTTC
TRBD1,TRBV5-1,TRBJ1-1,few,CASFQGAQSTEAFF,TGCGCCAGCTTTCAGGGGGCTCAGAGCACTGAAGCTTTCTTT
-,TRBV12-3/TRBV12-4,TRBJ2-2,-,CASSLWGCAWNTGELFF,TGTGCCAGCAGCCTGTGGGGATGCGCATGGAACACCGGGGAGCTGTTTTTC
TRBD2,TRBV7-3,TRBJ2-7,-,CASSLTGAGGEQYF,TGTGCCAGCAGCCTAACCGGGGCGGGGGGAGAGCAGTACTTC
TRBD1,TRBV11-3,TRBJ2-4,few,CASSSRDRGSIQYF,TGTGCCAGCAGCTCCAGGGACAGGGGGAGCATTCAGTACTTC
TRBD1,TRBV18,TRBJ1-2,-,CASSPYGQGAGYTF,TGTGCCAGCTCACCATATGGACAGGGGGCCGGCTACACCTTC
TRBD2,TRBV4-2,TRBJ2-3,-,CANSQGAAGGTQYF,TGTGCCAACAGCCAAGGAGCGGCGGGGGGTACGCAGTATTTT
-,TRBV7-2,TRBJ1-1,-,CASSFGGIGSRTEAFF,TGTGCCAGCAGTTTCGGCGGCATCGGTAGTCGCACTGAAGCTTTCTTT
TRBD1,TRBV11-3,TRBJ2-2,many,CASSSRTGKGELFF,TGTGCCAGCAGCTCTCGGACAGGGAAGGGGGAGCTGTTTTTT
-,TRBV11-2,TRBJ1-1,once,CVSSFGGAVNTEAFF,TGTGTCAGCAGTTTCGGGGGAGCGGTGAACACTGAAGCTTTCTTT
TRBD2,TRBV6-5,TRBJ2-5,-,CASSYSTSRAQESQYF,TGTGCCAGCAGTTACTCGACTAGCCGGGCACAAGAGAGCCAATACTTC
-,TRBV29-1,TRBJ1-1,many,CSVSAGLGAFF,TGCAGCGTTTCTGCAGGGTTAGGCGCTTTCTTT